The 5 T cell receptor beta chains given below trace back to one sample, sequenced in a study of blood T cell repertoires in COVID-19. The assay was immunoSEQ multiplex PCR, and TCRdb's table has in-frame clones only and misses some. The sample includes a few hundred thousand clones, about 89% seen only once; the top ten take approximately 3%. The sample was peripheral blood. The receptor set was obtained from a woman aged 25 to 39 with COVID-19, enrolled during active disease.

The V and J genes are TRBV3-1 (or the pseudogene TRBV3-2) and TRBJ1-2; TRBD1 aligns across 10 bases. Losses at the gene ends were 6 bases for V and 6 bases for J; bases not matched to a gene: 4. This CDR3 contains 13 residues. Germline V gene sequence: CDR1 LGHDT, CDR2 YNNKEL (reference sequence). CDR3 sequence reads: CASRGQGKNGYTF. The CDR3 DNA sequence: TGTGCCAGCAGGGGACAGGGGAAGAATGGCTACACCTTC.

CDR3 nucleotide sequence: TGTGCCAGTAGCCCAGGGGGGATTTCACCCCTCCACTTT. It yields the protein CASSPGGISPLHF. The chain recombines TRBV19 with TRBJ1-6, with 7 positions matching TRBD1. Germline CDR1 reads LNHDA; CDR2 reads SQIVND (reference sequence). V lost 6 bases to trimming and J lost 9 bases; unmatched junction nucleotides: 5. The CDR3 spans 13 residues.

About this clone: The same CDR3 also results from other DNA sequences found in this sample. The chain combines TRBV29-1 with TRBJ2-7; 8 bases align to TRBD1. The germline gives CDR1 SQVTM, CDR2 ANQGSEA. The junction had 1 base not matched to a gene; V was cut back by 6 bases and J by 0 bases. The CDR3 spans 12 residues. The CDR3 here is CSVGQGSYEQYF. CDR3 sequence (DNA): TGCAGCGTCGGACAGGGCTCCTACGAGCAGTACTTC.

The count of this clone is one. This chain links TRBV14 with TRBJ1-4; D perhaps matches TRBD1 (5 bases). The V gene's germline CDR1 is SGHDN and CDR2 FVKESK. Trimming removed 0 bases from V and 7 bases from J, with 15 bases in between. The CDR3 sequence is 16 residues long. DNA of the CDR3: TGTGCCAGCAGCCAAGATCTCGCAGGGCCGGGTGAAAAACTGTTTTTT. This codes for CASSQDLAGPGEKLFF.

This sequence joins TRBV5-6 and TRBJ2-7, with D maybe TRBD2 (6 bases). Trimming took 3 bases from V and 3 from J, leaving 13 bases between them. This CDR3 is built from 14 residues. Germline loops: CDR1 SGHDT, CDR2 YYEEEE. The CDR3 nucleotides read TGTGCCAGCAGCTCACGGGGGTTGAACTACGAGCAGTACGTC. Protein sequence: CASSSRGLNYEQYV.